This T cell receptor beta chain was sequenced for a study of cytomegalovirus exposure and HLA in healthy donors. PCR primers comprised 60 Vbeta and 13 Jbeta primers. The table came from immunoSEQ multiplex PCR; TCRdb's copy has only in-frame clones and leaves some out. The sample lists roughly 100,000 clones; about 75% were seen once. Study results and limitations: Further analysis was carried out later, and it showed several of the most significant clusters appearing linked to common viral pathogens. Another analysis was done later, and it associated 15,000 or so TCR beta sequences with HLA alleles at 0.05 false discovery rate. Being productive about 87% or about 30% of the time was typical of most TCR beta V segments in an earlier analysis.

Germline CDR1 and CDR2: SGHRS and YFSETQ. This CDR3 is built from 12 residues. Trimming took off 5 bases at V and 6 bases at J, with 9 bases between the two ends. As for this clone: What it binds is unknown.

The donors gave bone marrow, and they were healthy. The TCR sequence derives from a man aged 60 to 75 in good health and CMV-seropositive. This rearrangement joins TRBV5-1 to TRBJ2-1; D is unresolved. What was sequenced was PBMCs. The chain's CDR3 is CASSPSANEQFF. The CDR3 nucleotides are TGCGCCAGCAGTCCAAGCGCCAATGAGCAGTTCTTC. Using reference TRBV5-1 and TRBJ2-1 for the parts outside the CDR3, the full variable domain is KAGVTQTPRYLIKTRGQQVTLSCSPISGHRSVSWYQQTPGQGLQFLFEYFSETQRNKGNFPGRFSGRQFSNSRSEMNVSTLELGDSALYLCASSPSANEQFFGPGTRLTVL.